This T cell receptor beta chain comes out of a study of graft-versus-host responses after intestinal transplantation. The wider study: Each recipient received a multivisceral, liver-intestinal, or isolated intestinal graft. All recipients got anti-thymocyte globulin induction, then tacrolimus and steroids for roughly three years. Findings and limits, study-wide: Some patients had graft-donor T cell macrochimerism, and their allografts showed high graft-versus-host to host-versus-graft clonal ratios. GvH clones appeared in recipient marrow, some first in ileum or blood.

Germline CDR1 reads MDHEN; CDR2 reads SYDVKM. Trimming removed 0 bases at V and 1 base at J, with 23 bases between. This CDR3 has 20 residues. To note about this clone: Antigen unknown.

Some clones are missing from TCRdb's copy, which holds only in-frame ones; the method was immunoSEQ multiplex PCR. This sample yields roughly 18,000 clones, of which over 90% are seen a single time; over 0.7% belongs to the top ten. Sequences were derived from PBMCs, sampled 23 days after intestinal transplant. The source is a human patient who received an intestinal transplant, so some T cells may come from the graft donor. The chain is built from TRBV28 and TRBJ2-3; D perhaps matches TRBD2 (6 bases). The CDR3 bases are TGTGCCAGCAGTTTATGGGGCGGGGCGGATTTTAAGACTCGCACAGATACGCAGTATTTT. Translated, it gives CASSLWGGADFKTRTDTQYF.